A selection of T cell receptor beta chains follows, all from one sample in a study of breast tumors, draining lymph nodes, adjacent tissues. TCRdb re-derived calls from the multiplex PCR reads in MiXCR, one entry per CDR3 protein. The sample carries roughly 130,000 distinct CDR3 sequences, about 30% recorded once. The specimen sequenced was axillary lymph node tissue. The source is a female donor with breast cancer. Some clones in this sample may be carry-over from other donors' samples. The CDR3 runs from the conserved cysteine through the conserved F or W. The D gene is left open where the match is weak. Only some rows state a clone size, as once, few, many or a class for expanded clones.

v_gene: TRBV6-1; d_gene: TRBD1; abundance: NA; j_gene: TRBJ1-2; CDR3aa: CASSSFASWEKETGGYGYTF; CDR3nt: TGTGCCAGCAGCAGTTTCGCAAGTTGGGAAAAAGAGACAGGGGGCTATGGCTACACCTTC
v_gene: TRBV19; d_gene: NA; abundance: many; j_gene: TRBJ1-3; CDR3aa: CASSITGSPGNTIYF; CDR3nt: TGTGCCAGTAGTATCACAGGATCCCCTGGAAACACCATATATTTT
v_gene: TRBV2; d_gene: NA; abundance: many; j_gene: TRBJ1-2; CDR3aa: CASSVRQGDTF; CDR3nt: TGTGCCAGCAGTGTGAGGCAGGGAGACACCTTC
v_gene: TRBV15; d_gene: NA; abundance: NA; j_gene: TRBJ2-5; CDR3aa: CATSRDIQGTQYF; CDR3nt: TGTGCCACCAGCAGGGATATACAAGGGACCCAGTACTTC
v_gene: TRBV7-8; d_gene: NA; abundance: many; j_gene: TRBJ2-7; CDR3aa: CASSLNGRAPFEQYF; CDR3nt: TGTGCCAGCAGCTTAAATGGCCGGGCCCCCTTTGAGCAGTACTTC
v_gene: TRBV2; d_gene: TRBD2; abundance: NA; j_gene: TRBJ2-3; CDR3aa: CASSGLAVNTGGGLAGFTDTQYF; CDR3nt: TGTGCCAGCAGTGGGCTAGCGGTGAACACCGGGGGTGGACTAGCGGGTTTCACAGATACGCAGTATTTT
v_gene: TRBV15; d_gene: NA; abundance: many; j_gene: TRBJ1-1; CDR3aa: CATSRDWTAEAFF; CDR3nt: TGTGCCACCAGCAGAGATTGGACAGCCGAAGCTTTCTTT
v_gene: TRBV12-3/TRBV12-4; d_gene: NA; abundance: many; j_gene: TRBJ1-6; CDR3aa: CASSFGGGTPGSPLHF; CDR3nt: TGTGCCAGCAGTTTCGGTGGAGGCACGCCGGGGTCACCCCTCCACTTT
v_gene: TRBV6-6; d_gene: NA; abundance: many; j_gene: TRBJ2-5; CDR3aa: CASSHPTDRGTETQYF; CDR3nt: TGTGCCAGCAGTCACCCGACAGATAGAGGGACGGAGACCCAGTACTTC
v_gene: TRBV7-9; d_gene: TRBD1; abundance: NA; j_gene: TRBJ1-6; CDR3aa: CASSPQGAYNSPLHF; CDR3nt: TGTGCCAGCAGCCCACAGGGGGCTTATAATTCACCCCTCCACTTT
v_gene: TRBV6-5; d_gene: NA; abundance: NA; j_gene: TRBJ1-1; CDR3aa: CASVTSGNTEAFF; CDR3nt: TGTGCCAGCGTTACATCGGGGAACACTGAAGCTTTCTTT
v_gene: TRBV20-1; d_gene: NA; abundance: many; j_gene: TRBJ2-5; CDR3aa: CSARDLLEETQYF; CDR3nt: TGCAGTGCTAGAGATTTGCTAGAAGAGACCCAGTACTTC
v_gene: TRBV6-1; d_gene: TRBD1; abundance: many; j_gene: TRBJ1-2; CDR3aa: CASNWDRGLNSGYTF; CDR3nt: TGTGCCAGCAATTGGGACAGGGGGCTAAACTCTGGCTACACCTTC
v_gene: TRBV15; d_gene: NA; abundance: NA; j_gene: TRBJ2-3; CDR3aa: CATSSSGGGTDTQYF; CDR3nt: TGTGCCACCAGCAGCTCAGGGGGGGGCACAGATACGCAGTATTTT
v_gene: TRBV10-3; d_gene: NA; abundance: NA; j_gene: TRBJ2-3; CDR3aa: CASRLEQTDTQYF; CDR3nt: TGTGCATCCAGACTAGAGCAAACAGATACGCAGTATTTT
v_gene: TRBV24-1; d_gene: NA; abundance: many; j_gene: TRBJ1-5; CDR3aa: CATLRAGNGGNQPQHF; CDR3nt: TGTGCCACCCTGAGGGCAGGAAATGGGGGCAATCAGCCCCAGCATTTT
v_gene: TRBV7-6; d_gene: NA; abundance: many; j_gene: TRBJ2-3; CDR3aa: CASSLVVQPATTDTQYF; CDR3nt: TGTGCCAGCAGCTTAGTGGTCCAGCCGGCTACCACAGATACGCAGTATTTT
v_gene: TRBV7-8; d_gene: NA; abundance: NA; j_gene: TRBJ2-5; CDR3aa: CANSLGETQYF; CDR3nt: TGTGCCAACAGCCTCGGGGAGACCCAGTACTTC
v_gene: TRBV5-8; d_gene: NA; abundance: many; j_gene: TRBJ1-2; CDR3aa: CASNLDSIRDYTF; CDR3nt: TGTGCCAGCAACTTAGACAGCATTCGTGACTACACCTTC
v_gene: TRBV5-1; d_gene: TRBD2; abundance: many; j_gene: TRBJ2-5; CDR3aa: CASSLEVIRGGKTQYF; CDR3nt: TGCGCCAGCAGCTTGGAGGTTATACGCGGGGGAAAGACCCAGTACTTC